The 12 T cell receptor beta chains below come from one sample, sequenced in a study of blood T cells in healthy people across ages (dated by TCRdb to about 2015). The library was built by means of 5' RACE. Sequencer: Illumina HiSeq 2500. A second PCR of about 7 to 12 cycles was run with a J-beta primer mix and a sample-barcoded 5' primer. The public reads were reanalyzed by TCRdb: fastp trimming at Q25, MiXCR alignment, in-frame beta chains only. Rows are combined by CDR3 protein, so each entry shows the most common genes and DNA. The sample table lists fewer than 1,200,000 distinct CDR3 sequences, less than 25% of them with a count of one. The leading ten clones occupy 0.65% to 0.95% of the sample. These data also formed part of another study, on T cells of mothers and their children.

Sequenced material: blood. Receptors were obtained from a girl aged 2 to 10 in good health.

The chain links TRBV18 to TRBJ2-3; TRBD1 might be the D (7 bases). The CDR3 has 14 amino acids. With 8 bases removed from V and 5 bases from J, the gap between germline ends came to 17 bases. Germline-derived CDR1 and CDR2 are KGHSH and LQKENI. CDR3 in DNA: TGTGCCAGCCGAACAGGGGAGGAAAAAGATACGCAGTATTTT. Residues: CASRTGEEKDTQYF.

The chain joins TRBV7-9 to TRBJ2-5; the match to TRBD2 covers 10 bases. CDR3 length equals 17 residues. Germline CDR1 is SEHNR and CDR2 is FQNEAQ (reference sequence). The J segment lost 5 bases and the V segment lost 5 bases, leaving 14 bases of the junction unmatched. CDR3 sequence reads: CASSPGLADLPGETQYF. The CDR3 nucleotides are TGTGCCAGCAGCCCCGGACTAGCGGACCTTCCAGGGGAGACCCAGTACTTC.

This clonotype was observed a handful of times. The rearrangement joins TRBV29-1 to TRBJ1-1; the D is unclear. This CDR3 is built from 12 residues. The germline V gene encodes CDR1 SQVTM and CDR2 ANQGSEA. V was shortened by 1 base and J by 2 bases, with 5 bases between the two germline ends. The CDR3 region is CSVEVKNTEAFF. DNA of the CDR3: TGCAGCGTTGAAGTGAAAAACACTGAAGCTTTCTTT.

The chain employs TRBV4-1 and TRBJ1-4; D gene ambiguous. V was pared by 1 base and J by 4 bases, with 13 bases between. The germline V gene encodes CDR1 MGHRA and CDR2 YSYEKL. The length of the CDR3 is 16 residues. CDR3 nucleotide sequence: TGCGCCAGCAGCCAAGCCCACCTTGGGAGTAATGAAAAACTGTTTTTT. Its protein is CASSQAHLGSNEKLFF.

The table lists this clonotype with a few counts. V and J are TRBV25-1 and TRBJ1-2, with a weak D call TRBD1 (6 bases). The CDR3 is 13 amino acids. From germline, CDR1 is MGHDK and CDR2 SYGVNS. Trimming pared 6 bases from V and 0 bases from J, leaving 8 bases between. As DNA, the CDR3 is TGTGCCAGCAGAGGGGGTTCTAACTATGGCTACACCTTC. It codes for CASRGGSNYGYTF.

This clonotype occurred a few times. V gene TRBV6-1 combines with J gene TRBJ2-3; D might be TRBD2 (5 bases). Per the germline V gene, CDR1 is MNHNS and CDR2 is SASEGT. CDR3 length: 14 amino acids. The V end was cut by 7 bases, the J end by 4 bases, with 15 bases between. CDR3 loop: CASNEGSGPDTQYF. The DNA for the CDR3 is TGTGCCAGCAACGAGGGTTCTGGTCCAGATACGCAGTATTTT.

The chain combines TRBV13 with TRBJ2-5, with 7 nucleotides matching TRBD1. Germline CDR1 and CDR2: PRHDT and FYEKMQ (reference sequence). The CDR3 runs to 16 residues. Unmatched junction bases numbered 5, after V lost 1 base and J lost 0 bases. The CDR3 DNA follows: TGTGCCAGCAGCTTAGAGGGACAGCAAGACCAAGAGACCCAGTACTTC. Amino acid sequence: CASSLEGQQDQETQYF.

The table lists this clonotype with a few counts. CDR3 region: CASLRGNEQFF. In DNA form, the CDR3 reads TGTGCCAGCCTCAGAGGCAATGAGCAGTTCTTC. This chain joins TRBV6-6 and TRBJ2-1; D uncertain. V lost 8 bases to trimming and J lost 6 bases, with 8 bases between them. The germline V gene encodes CDR1 MNHNY and CDR2 SVGAGI (reference sequence). The CDR3 runs to 11 residues.

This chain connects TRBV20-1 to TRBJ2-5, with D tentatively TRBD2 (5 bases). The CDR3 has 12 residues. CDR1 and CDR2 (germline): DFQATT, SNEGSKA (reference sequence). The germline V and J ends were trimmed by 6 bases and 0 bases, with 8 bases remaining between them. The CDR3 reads CSAPDYQETQYF. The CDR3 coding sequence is TGCAGTGCACCGGACTACCAAGAGACCCAGTACTTC.

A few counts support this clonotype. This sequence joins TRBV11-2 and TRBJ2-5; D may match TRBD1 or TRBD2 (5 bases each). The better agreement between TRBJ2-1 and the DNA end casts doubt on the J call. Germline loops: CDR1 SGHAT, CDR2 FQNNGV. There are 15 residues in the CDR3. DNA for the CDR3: TGTGCCAGCAGCTCAGGGAGTGGTGGGGAAGGAGAGCAGTTCTTC. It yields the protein CASSSGSGGEGEQFF.

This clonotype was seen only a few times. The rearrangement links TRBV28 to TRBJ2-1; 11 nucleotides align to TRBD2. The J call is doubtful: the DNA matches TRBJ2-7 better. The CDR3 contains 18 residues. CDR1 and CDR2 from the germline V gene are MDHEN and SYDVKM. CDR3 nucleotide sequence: TGTGCCTCCTTAGACCCCTTGGGACTAGCGGCCAACTCCTACGAGCAGTACTTC. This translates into CASLDPLGLAANSYEQYF.

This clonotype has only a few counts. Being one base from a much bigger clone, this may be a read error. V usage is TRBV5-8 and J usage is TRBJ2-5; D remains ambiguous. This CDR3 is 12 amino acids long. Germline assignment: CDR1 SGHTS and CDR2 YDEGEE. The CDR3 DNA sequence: TGTGCCGGCAGCTCGGATGTAAAGACCCAGTACTTC. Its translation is CAGSSDVKTQYF.